This TCR beta chain derives from a study of T cells after posttransplantation cyclophosphamide. CDR1 is SEHNR, CDR2 FQNEAQ, per germline (reference sequence). Between the trimmed V and J ends, which lost 3 bases and 0 bases, there was a span of 9 bases. The CDR3 has 15 residues. General study points: Recipient CMV seropositivity and CMV reactivation strongly tracked TRB clonality.

The repertoire was sequenced with immunoSEQ multiplex PCR; TCRdb's copy has only in-frame clones and lacks some. Of some 66,000 clones listed, roughly 93% are singletons. In regard to this clone: As yet, its antigen is unknown.

The sequence derives from a woman aged 25 to 39 in good health and a related stem cell transplant donor. This chain joins TRBV7-9 and TRBJ1-3; no reliable D call. Sequencing was done on a sample of PBMCs. In DNA, the CDR3 is TGTGCCAGCAGCTTCCCAAAAACCTCTGGAAACACCATATATTTT. Residues: CASSFPKTSGNTIYF.